This TCR beta chain was captured by sequencing in a study of identical twins. Trimming shortened V by 7 bases and J by 1 base, and 13 bases separated the two germline ends. The germline CDR1 and CDR2 sequences are MNHEY and SMNVEV (reference sequence). The CDR3 contains 14 residues. This clonotype was seen more than once but under ten times. No antigen is known for it. Healthy Caucasian donors formed the entire cohort. Notes on the study in general: Twin pairs had excess sharing that was weaker in beta out-of-frame sequences. In cord blood, abundant beta clonotypes had fewer insertions; memory showed no trend. Alpha sequences that were out-of-frame and twin-shared showed an excess of low generation probability.

TCRdb processed the 5' RACE reads anew with MiXCR; each CDR3 protein has one entry. The table includes 1.5 million or so distinct CDR3 sequences, about 32% detected once. The source of this sequence is a newborn girl in good health. The sample consisted of cord blood. The J gene is TRBJ2-5, the V gene TRBV27; TRBD2 might be the D (5 bases). CDR3 nucleotides: TGTGCCAGCAAGGAACTAGGAGTCCAAGAGACCCAGTACTTC. Translation gives CASKELGVQETQYF.